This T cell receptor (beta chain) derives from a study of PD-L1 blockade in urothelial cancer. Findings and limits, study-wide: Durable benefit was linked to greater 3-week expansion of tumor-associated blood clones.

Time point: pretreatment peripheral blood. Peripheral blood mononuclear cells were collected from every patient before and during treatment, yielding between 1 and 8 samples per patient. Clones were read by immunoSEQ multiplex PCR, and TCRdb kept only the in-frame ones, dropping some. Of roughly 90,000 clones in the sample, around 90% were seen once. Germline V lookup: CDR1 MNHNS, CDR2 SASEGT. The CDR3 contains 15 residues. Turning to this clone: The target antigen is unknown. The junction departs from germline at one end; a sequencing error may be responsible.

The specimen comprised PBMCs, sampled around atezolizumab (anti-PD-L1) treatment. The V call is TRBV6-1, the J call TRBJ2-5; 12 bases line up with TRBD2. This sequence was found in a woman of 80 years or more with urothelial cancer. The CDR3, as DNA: TGTGCCAGCGGGGGGGGACTAGCGGGCAGAGAGGCCCAGTACTTC. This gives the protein CASGGGLAGREAQYF.